The 3 T cell receptor beta chains given below trace back to one sample, sequenced in a study of blood T cell repertoires in COVID-19 (dated by TCRdb to 2018 to 2021). The library was generated by the immunoSEQ multiplex PCR assay. Not all clones reach the TCRdb copy of this immuneACCESS table, which keeps in-frame sequences only. Checked studies attribute under half of the gap to unresolved V genes and leave the rest unexplained. Present in this sample are under 110,000 clones, under 85% of which were seen just once. The top ten clones comprise 11% to 15% of the sample. Sequencing was carried out using peripheral blood. Source of these receptors: a woman aged 55-69 years with acute or convalescent COVID-19.

The CDR3 here is CASSSGLATDTQYF. The CDR3 DNA follows: TGTGCCAGCAGCTCCGGACTTGCCACAGATACGCAGTATTTT. The J gene is TRBJ2-3, the V gene TRBV11-2; weak D call: TRBD2 (5 bases). Germline loops: CDR1 SGHAT, CDR2 FQNNGV. Trimming left V 4 bases short and J 2 bases short, with 10 bases between. CDR3 length: 14 residues.

The genes are TRBV27 and TRBJ2-5; D is perhaps TRBD2 (6 bases). CDR1 is MNHEY and CDR2 is SMNVEV in the germline V gene (reference sequence). This CDR3 has 14 residues. The V end was cut by 5 bases, the J end by 2 bases, with 12 bases between. The CDR3 here is CASSPGGFQETQYF. The DNA of the CDR3 is TGTGCCAGCAGTCCTGGAGGGTTTCAAGAGACCCAGTACTTC.

This clone was detected only once. The chain joins TRBV2 to TRBJ2-2; D perhaps matches TRBD1 (5 bases). The V end was cut by 7 bases, the J end by 1 base, with 13 bases between. Germline CDR1 SNHLY, CDR2 FYNNEI. The CDR3 is made up of 15 amino acids. The CDR3 here is CASNIRGQNTGELFF. CDR3 nucleotides: TGTGCCAGCAATATCAGAGGACAGAACACCGGGGAGCTGTTTTTT.